The 22 T cell receptor beta chains in this list originate from one sample, sequenced in a study of CD8 T cells in Susac syndrome. Random hexamers were used to reverse transcribe an amount of about 0.45 to 1 ug RNA. TCRdb redid the calling of the immunoSEQ multiplex PCR reads with MiXCR, one entry per CDR3 protein. The sample records fewer than 150,000 distinct CDR3 sequences, 90% to 95% being singletons. Sequenced input: CD8+ T cells from PBMCs. The receptors shown here come from a human donor in good health.

V usage is TRBV4-3 and J usage is TRBJ2-3; D remains unclear. CDR3 size: 14 residues. Germline-derived CDR1 and CDR2 are LGHNA and YSLEER. Trimming took 0 bases from V and 4 from J, leaving 8 bases between them. The DNA for the CDR3 is TGCGCCAGCAGCCAAGATGGGATCGCAGATACGCAGTATTTT. Amino acids: CASSQDGIADTQYF.

This clonotype was picked up a small number of times. This rearrangement joins TRBV13 to TRBJ1-1; D possibly corresponds to TRBD1 (6 bases). The CDR3 totals 14 residues. Trimming shortened V by 0 bases and J by 5 bases, and 10 bases separated the two germline ends. Germline V gene sequence: CDR1 PRHDT, CDR2 FYEKMQ (reference sequence). The CDR3 DNA reads as TGTGCCAGCAGCTTAGGACAGGGTTTAACTGAAGCTTTCTTT. Protein sequence: CASSLGQGLTEAFF. The full variable domain, in which reference TRBV13 and TRBJ1-1 provide the parts outside the CDR3, is AAGVIQSPRHLIKEKRETATLKCYPIPRHDTVYWYQQGPGQDPQFLISFYEKMQSDKGSIPDRFSAQQFSDYHSELNMSSLELGDSALYFCASSLGQGLTEAFFGQGTRLTVV.

This chain joins TRBV6-6 and TRBJ2-2; 7 nucleotides match TRBD1. J gave up 1 base and V 10 bases, and 9 bases lay outside the gene matches. The CDR3 totals 15 residues. The germline CDR1 and CDR2 sequences are MNHNY and SVGAGI (reference sequence). CDR3 loop: CATNLGTENTGELFF. For the CDR3, the DNA is TGTGCCACCAACCTCGGGACAGAGAACACCGGGGAGCTGTTTTTT.

The V call is TRBV30, the J call TRBJ2-7; D tentatively fits TRBD1 or TRBD2 (5 bases each). CDR3 length equals 14 residues. The germline gives CDR1 GTSNPN, CDR2 SVGIG (reference sequence). V was cut by 1 base and J by 3 bases, with 13 bases left in between. As DNA, the CDR3 is TGTGCCTGGAGTGAGGGACCGCCTGGCTACGAGCAGTACTTC. As protein: CAWSEGPPGYEQYF.

The chain couples TRBV6-1 to TRBJ2-5; a weak D match, TRBD2 (6 bases). V was shortened by 6 bases and J by 5 bases, with 13 bases between the two germline ends. This CDR3 comprises 13 residues. Per germline, CDR1 MNHNS and CDR2 SASEGT. For the CDR3, the DNA is TGTGCCAGCAGGGGGACGGGGAGGGAGACCCAGTACTTC. Protein sequence: CASRGTGRETQYF.

This rearrangement joins TRBV28 to TRBJ2-7, with TRBD1 matching 9 bases. Trimming cost V 7 bases and J 6 bases; bases outside gene matches: 16. The CDR3 is 16 residues long. Germline V lookup: CDR1 MDHEN, CDR2 SYDVKM. The CDR3 DNA is TGTGCCAGCAACGGACAGGGGCCCGGAATGTCTGGCGAGCAGTACTTC. Translating it yields CASNGQGPGMSGEQYF.

The chain is built from TRBV5-4 and TRBJ2-1, with a tentative D call TRBD1 (5 bases). The germline gives CDR1 SGHNT, CDR2 YYREEE (reference sequence). V was clipped by 4 bases and J by 7 bases, with 21 bases between them. This CDR3 is 16 amino acids long. The CDR3 region has the DNA TGTGCCAGCAGCCCCTGGAATTCGGCAGGGTTGAATGAGCAGTTCTTC. This sequence encodes CASSPWNSAGLNEQFF.

J is TRBJ2-7 and V is TRBV9; 8 bases align to TRBD2. J gave up 2 bases and V 4 bases, and 8 bases lay outside the gene matches. The CDR3 extends over 15 amino acids. Germline V gene data show CDR1 as SGDLS and CDR2 as YYNGEE. CDR3 DNA: TGTGCCAGCAGCCCGTTAGCGGGACCTACCTACGAGCAGTACTTC. Translation: CASSPLAGPTYEQYF.

Remarks on this clonotype: Sequence at one end of the junction differs from germline and may be a read error. The rearrangement uses TRBV15 and TRBJ2-7, with TRBD1 matching 8 bases. The germline V gene has CDR1 LNHNV and CDR2 YYDKDF (reference sequence). This CDR3 has 14 residues. The CDR3 DNA reads TGTACCACCAGCAGAAGGGGACAGGACGGCGAGCAGTACTTC. Translated, it gives CTTSRRGQDGEQYF.

The chain uses TRBV20-1 and TRBJ2-3; D perhaps matches TRBD2 (6 bases). This CDR3 spans 16 amino acids. CDR1 is DFQATT and CDR2 is SNEGSKA in the germline V gene (reference sequence). V dropped 0 bases and J dropped 2 bases, with 15 bases sitting between them. The CDR3 protein is CSARDTLAPITDTQYF. In nucleotides, the CDR3 is TGCAGTGCTAGAGATACGCTAGCGCCTATCACAGATACGCAGTATTTT.

The CDR3 loop is CASRRTVSQETQYF. The CDR3 DNA reads TGTGCCAGCAGACGGACAGTATCCCAAGAGACCCAGTACTTC. The chain has TRBV6-2 or TRBV6-3 and TRBJ2-5; weak D call: TRBD1 (6 bases). The V end lost 6 bases, the J end lost 1 base, and 12 bases lay between the germline ends. The CDR3 contains 14 residues. Germline V lookup: CDR1 MNHEY, CDR2 SVGEGT.

The CDR3, as DNA: TGTGCCAGCAGCCGACTAGCGGGAGGCTCCAATGAGCAGTTCTTC. Protein product: CASSRLAGGSNEQFF. The chain carries TRBV6-5 and TRBJ2-1; TRBD2 aligns across 13 bases. The V and J ends lost 6 bases and 6 bases, in that order; junction bases with no gene match: 5. The CDR3 length is 15 residues. Germline V gene data show CDR1 as MNHEY and CDR2 as SVGAGI.

The chain uses TRBV27 and TRBJ1-1; D might be TRBD1 (5 bases). Trimming pared 3 bases from V and 6 bases from J, leaving 11 bases between. The CDR3 covers 13 residues. Germline values: CDR1 MNHEY, CDR2 SMNVEV (reference sequence). The CDR3 DNA reads TGTGCCAGCAGTTTTAAAGTAGGGGCTGAAGCTTTCTTT. As protein: CASSFKVGAEAFF.

The chain combines TRBV6-5 with TRBJ2-1, with 10 bases lining up with TRBD1. V shed 8 bases and J 7 bases; nucleotides not matched to a gene: 8. CDR3 length equals 14 residues. The V gene's germline CDR1 is MNHEY and CDR2 SVGAGI. The CDR3: CASAAGTGENEQFF. In DNA, the CDR3 is TGTGCCAGCGCAGCCGGGACAGGGGAGAATGAGCAGTTCTTC.

The chain employs TRBV10-3 and TRBJ2-7; TRBD2 aligns across 9 bases. The CDR3 runs 14 residues. Germline V gives CDR1 ENHRY, CDR2 SYGVKD. V dropped 3 bases and J dropped 2; count of bases not matched to a gene: 2. CDR3 sequence (DNA): TGTGCCATCAGTGATAGCGGGAGTGCCTACGAGCAGTACTTC. This gives the protein CAISDSGSAYEQYF.

The chain combines TRBV29-1 with TRBJ2-1; 8 bases agree with TRBD2. The V gene end was trimmed by 0 bases and the J gene end by 6 bases; junction bases not matched to a gene: 7. Germline V gene sequence: CDR1 SQVTM, CDR2 ANQGSEA. CDR3 length equals 15 residues. The CDR3 is CSVEDVLAGLNEQFF. Here the CDR3 DNA reads TGCAGCGTTGAAGATGTCCTAGCGGGCCTCAATGAGCAGTTCTTC.

The V and J genes are TRBV7-2 and TRBJ1-2, with TRBD1 as a possible D gene (5 bases). Germline V gene sequence: CDR1 SGHTA, CDR2 FQGNSA. The V and J ends lost 3 bases and 8 bases respectively, with 13 bases between them. CDR3 size: 13 residues. The CDR3 sequence is CASSFGTSGGYTF. The CDR3 region has the DNA TGTGCCAGCAGCTTCGGGACCTCCGGGGGCTACACCTTC.

This chain's CDR3 is CASSADGSMNTEAFF. The CDR3, as DNA: TGTGCCAGCAGCGCGGACGGAAGCATGAACACTGAAGCTTTCTTT. The chain employs TRBV7-2 and TRBJ1-1, with D unresolved. From germline, CDR1 is SGHTA and CDR2 FQGNSA. Trimming cost V 5 bases and J 0 bases, with 13 bases left between them. The CDR3 consists of 15 residues.

The DNA of the CDR3 is TGTGCCAGCAGCCAATTTACAGGGGCCACCTACAATGAGCAGTTCTTC. It is translated as CASSQFTGATYNEQFF. This chain joins TRBV7-6 and TRBJ2-1; 7 bases align to TRBD1. Germline lookup yields CDR1 SGHVS and CDR2 FNYEAQ. The CDR3 sequence is 16 residues long. V trimming: 5 bases; J trimming: 2 bases; junction bases outside the gene matches: 9.

This sequence joins TRBV29-1 and TRBJ1-1, with 11 positions matching TRBD1. The CDR3 is 15 residues long. After removal of 1 base from V and 3 bases from J, the junction contained 4 bases not matched to a gene. Per germline, CDR1 SQVTM and CDR2 ANQGSEA. The CDR3 protein is CSVEGGTGGDTEAFF. CDR3 nucleotides: TGCAGCGTTGAAGGAGGGACAGGGGGAGACACTGAAGCTTTCTTT.

V and J are TRBV27 and TRBJ1-5, with a weak D call TRBD1 (6 bases). The CDR3 is 15 amino acids. V lost 5 bases and J 9 bases, leaving 20 bases between the germline ends. The germline gives CDR1 MNHEY, CDR2 SMNVEV (reference sequence). In DNA, the CDR3 is TGTGCCAGCAGTCCACTTACAGGGCCAGGCTGGCCCCAGCATTTT. As protein: CASSPLTGPGWPQHF.

This sequence joins TRBV27 and TRBJ2-7; possibly TRBD1 for D (5 bases). Per germline, CDR1 MNHEY and CDR2 SMNVEV (reference sequence). Trimming stripped 3 bases from V and 7 bases from J, with 19 bases between. This CDR3 comprises 15 residues. In DNA, the CDR3 is TGTGCCAGCAGTTTCTACCCAACAGGCCCGGAAGAGCAGTACTTC. Its protein product is CASSFYPTGPEEQYF.